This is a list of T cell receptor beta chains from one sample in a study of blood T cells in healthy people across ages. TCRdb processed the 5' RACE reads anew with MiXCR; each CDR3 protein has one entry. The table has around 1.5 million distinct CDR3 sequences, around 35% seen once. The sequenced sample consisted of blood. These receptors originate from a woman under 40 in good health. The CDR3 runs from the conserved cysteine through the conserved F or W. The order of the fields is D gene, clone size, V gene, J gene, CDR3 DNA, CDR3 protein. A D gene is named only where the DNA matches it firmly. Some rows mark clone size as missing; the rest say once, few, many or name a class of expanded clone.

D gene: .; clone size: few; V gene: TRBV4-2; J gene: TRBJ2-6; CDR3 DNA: TGTGCCAGCAGCCAAGTCGCGTCTGGGGCCAACGTCCTGACTTTC; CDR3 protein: CASSQVASGANVLTF
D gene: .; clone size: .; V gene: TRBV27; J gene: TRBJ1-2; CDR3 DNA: TGTGCCAGCAACCCCCGGGGGTCTAACTATGGCTACACCTTC; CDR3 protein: CASNPRGSNYGYTF
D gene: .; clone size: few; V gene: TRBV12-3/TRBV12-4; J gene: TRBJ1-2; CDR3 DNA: TGTGCCAGCAGTTTGTGGGTTGACTATGGCTACACCTTC; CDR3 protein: CASSLWVDYGYTF
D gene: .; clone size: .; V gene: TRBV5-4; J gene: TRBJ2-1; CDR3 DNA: TGTGCCAGCAGCTTGGTAATGAATGAGCAGTTCTTC; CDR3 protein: CASSLVMNEQFF
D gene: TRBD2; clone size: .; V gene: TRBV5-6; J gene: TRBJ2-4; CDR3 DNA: TGTACCAGCGGCACTAGCGGGAGGGATGCAAAAAACATTCAGTACTTC; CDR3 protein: CTSGTSGRDAKNIQYF
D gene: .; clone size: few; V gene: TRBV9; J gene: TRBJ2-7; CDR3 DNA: TGTGCCAGCAGCTACTCCCCGGGGGCCCCCTACGAGCAGTACTTC; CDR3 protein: CASSYSPGAPYEQYF
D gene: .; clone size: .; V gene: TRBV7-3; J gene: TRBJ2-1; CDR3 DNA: TGTGCCAGCAGCTTGCAGGGAGGCTTCTACAATGAGCAGTTCTTC; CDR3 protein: CASSLQGGFYNEQFF
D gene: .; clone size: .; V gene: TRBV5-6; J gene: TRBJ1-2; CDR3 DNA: TGTGCCAGCAGCTCCTTTATTGGGCCCATAAACTATGGCTACACCTTC; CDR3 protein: CASSSFIGPINYGYTF
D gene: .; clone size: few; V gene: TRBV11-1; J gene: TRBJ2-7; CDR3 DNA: TGTGCCAGCAGCTTAGGGAAAAACGGAGACTACGAGCAGTACTTC; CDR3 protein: CASSLGKNGDYEQYF
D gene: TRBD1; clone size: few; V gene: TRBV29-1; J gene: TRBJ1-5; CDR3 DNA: TGCAGCGTTAAGACAGGGACTAATCAGCCCCAGCATTTT; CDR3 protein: CSVKTGTNQPQHF
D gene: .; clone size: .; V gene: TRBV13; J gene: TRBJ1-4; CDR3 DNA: TGTGCCAGCAGCCTTCGGGGCCCATCCGAAAAACTGTTTTTT; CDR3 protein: CASSLRGPSEKLFF